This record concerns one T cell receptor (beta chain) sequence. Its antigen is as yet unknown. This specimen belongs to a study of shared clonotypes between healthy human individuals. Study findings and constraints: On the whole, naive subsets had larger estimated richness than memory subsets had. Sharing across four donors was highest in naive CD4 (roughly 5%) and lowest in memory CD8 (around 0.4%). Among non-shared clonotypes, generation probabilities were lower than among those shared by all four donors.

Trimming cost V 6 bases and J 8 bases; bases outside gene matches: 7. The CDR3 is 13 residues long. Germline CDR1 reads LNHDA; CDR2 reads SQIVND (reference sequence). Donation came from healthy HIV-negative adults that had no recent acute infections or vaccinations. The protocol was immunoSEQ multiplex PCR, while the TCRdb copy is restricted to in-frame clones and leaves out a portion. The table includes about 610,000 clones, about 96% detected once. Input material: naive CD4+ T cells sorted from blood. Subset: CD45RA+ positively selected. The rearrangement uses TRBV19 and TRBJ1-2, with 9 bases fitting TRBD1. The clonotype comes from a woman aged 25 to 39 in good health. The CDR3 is CASSEQGAGGYTF. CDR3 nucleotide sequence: TGTGCCAGTAGCGAACAGGGGGCTGGCGGCTACACCTTC.